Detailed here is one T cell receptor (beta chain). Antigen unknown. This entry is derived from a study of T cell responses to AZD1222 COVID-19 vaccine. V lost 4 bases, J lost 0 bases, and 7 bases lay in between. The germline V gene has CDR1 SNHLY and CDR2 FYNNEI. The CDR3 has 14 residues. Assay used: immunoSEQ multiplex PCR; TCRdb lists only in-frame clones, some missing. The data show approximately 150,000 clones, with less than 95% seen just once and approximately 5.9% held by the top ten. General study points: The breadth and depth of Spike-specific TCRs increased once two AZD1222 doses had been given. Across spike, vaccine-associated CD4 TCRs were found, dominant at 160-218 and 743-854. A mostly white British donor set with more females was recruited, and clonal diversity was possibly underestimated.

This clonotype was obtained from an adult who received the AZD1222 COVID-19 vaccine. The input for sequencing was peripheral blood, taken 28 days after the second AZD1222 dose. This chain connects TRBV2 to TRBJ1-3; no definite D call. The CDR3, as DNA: TGTGCCAGCAGTGGAGGGAACTCTGGAAACACCATATATTTT. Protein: CASSGGNSGNTIYF.